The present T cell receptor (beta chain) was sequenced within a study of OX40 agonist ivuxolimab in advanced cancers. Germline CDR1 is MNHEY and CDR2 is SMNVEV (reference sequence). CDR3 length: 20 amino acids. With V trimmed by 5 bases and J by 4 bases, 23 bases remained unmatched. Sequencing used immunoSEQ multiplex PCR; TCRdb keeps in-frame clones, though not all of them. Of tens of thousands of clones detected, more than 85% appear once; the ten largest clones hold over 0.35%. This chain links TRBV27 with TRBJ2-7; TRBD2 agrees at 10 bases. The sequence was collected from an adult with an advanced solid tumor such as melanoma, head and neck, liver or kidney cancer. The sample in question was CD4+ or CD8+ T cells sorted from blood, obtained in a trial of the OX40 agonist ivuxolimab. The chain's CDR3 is CASSPNQGRVRASGSYEQYF. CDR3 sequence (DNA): TGTGCCAGCAGTCCTAATCAGGGTCGGGTCCGGGCTAGCGGGAGTTACGAGCAGTACTTC.